This T cell receptor beta chain was sequenced in a study of regulatory T cells in long-lasting Graves disease. Study conclusions and caveats: Persistent Graves' patients possessed reduced TCR diversity relative to recently diagnosed ones. When disease was persistent, TRBV28, TRBJ1-2 and TRBJ2-5 were the favored segments. Clonotypes that were public and shared totalled fewer than 3,500 in persistent patients versus 750 to 1,000 in new patients.

Trimming removed 4 bases from V and 0 bases from J; junction bases left unmatched: 3. CDR1 and CDR2 (germline): SNHLY, FYNNEI. The CDR3 runs 15 residues. Arm-PCR with iRepertoire HTBI primers amplified the CDR3 regions for these TCR beta libraries. TCRdb re-analysed the multiplex PCR reads in MiXCR, keeping a single row per CDR3 protein. The data show 200,000 to 300,000 distinct CDR3 sequences, roughly a fifth seen once. Described time point: newly diagnosed GD, antithyroid drugs for less than 3 months. PBMC RNA was the source of the TCR library. Remarks on this clonotype: Its antigen is still unknown.

This clonotype originated in a female donor with Graves disease. The chain couples TRBV2 to TRBJ2-1; the match to TRBD2 covers 7 bases. The sequences come from peripheral blood mononuclear cells (PBMCs), collected at new diagnosis, from a patient treated with antithyroid drugs. The CDR3 loop is CASSVLAASYNEQFF. The CDR3 nucleotides are TGTGCCAGCAGTGTTCTAGCGGCCTCCTACAATGAGCAGTTCTTC. Full variable domain (rest looked up from reference TRBV2 and TRBJ2-1): EPEVTQTPSHQVTQMGQEVILRCVPISNHLYFYWYRQILGQKVEFLVSFYNNEISEKSEIFDDQFSVERPDGSNFTLKIRSTKLEDSAMYFCASSVLAASYNEQFFGPGTRLTVL.